This entry describes one T cell receptor (beta chain). The CDR3 has 14 residues. CDR1 LNHDA and CDR2 SQIVND come from the germline V gene (reference sequence). V was shortened by 7 bases and J by 0 bases, with 12 bases between the two germline ends. Original processing notes: The assay estimated nucleated cells by amplifying reference gene primers. The protocol was immunoSEQ multiplex PCR, while the TCRdb copy is restricted to in-frame clones and leaves out a portion. V and J calls and clone size follow that table, whereas D and trimming were derived from the DNA. The profile covers about 100,000 clones, with around four fifths appearing a single time and approximately 30% taken by the ten largest. These data are taken from a study of blood T cell repertoires in COVID-19. Across the whole study: The cDNA or gDNA used as material had been derived from T cells, B-cell-depleted T cells, or PBMCs.

Material for sequencing was peripheral blood. The receptor was isolated from a man aged 65 to 79 with active or convalescent COVID-19. The J gene is TRBJ1-2, the V gene TRBV19, with no clear D. In DNA form, the CDR3 reads TGTGCCAGTACGATGACATTAGCTAACTATGGCTACACCTTC. Protein product: CASTMTLANYGYTF.